This T cell receptor beta chain was captured by sequencing in a study of CD8 T cells in Susac syndrome. Study-level information: Of the sequenced Susac syndrome patients, six had active disease and fewer than ten were in remission.

Germline V gene data show CDR1 as SGHNT and CDR2 as YYREEE (reference sequence). This CDR3 has 13 amino acids. The ends were cut back, 4 bases at V and 4 bases at J, with 11 bases in the middle. The RNA input was 0.5 to 1 ug, and it was reverse transcribed with random hexamers. Across 54 Vbeta and 13 Jbeta, TCR beta CDR3 was amplified with immunoSEQ multiplex PCR. TCRdb passed the immunoSEQ multiplex PCR reads through MiXCR, listing each CDR3 protein once. The sample holds over 140,000 distinct CDR3 sequences, over 90% seen once. With respect to this clonotype: As yet, its antigen is unknown.

TCR beta was sequenced from blood CD8+ and CD4+ T cells. The study's findings and limits: Clonal expansion did not appear in Susac syndrome CD4+ T cell repertoires.

This clonotype originated in a human donor with Susac syndrome. Sequencing was carried out using CD4+ T cells from PBMCs. The J gene is TRBJ2-5, the V gene TRBV5-4; D is unresolved. In DNA, the CDR3 is TGTGCCAGCAGCGTGGACGGCCCAGAGACCCAGTACTTC. Its protein product is CASSVDGPETQYF.